The subject of this entry is one T cell receptor (beta chain). Antigen specificity is unknown. A much larger clone is a single base away; this may be a read error. This CDR3 fails to terminate in the conserved phenylalanine or tryptophan, so it likely reflects a read error. This sample stems from a study of tumor and adjacent non-tumor tissue in lung cancer. Across the study: There were some 11 adenocarcinoma, a couple of squamous cell carcinoma and 1 small cell lung cancer cases. Some 4.2 million productive TCRbeta reads were obtained per sample on average.

This sample's RNA came from whole unsorted tissue. Donors were chemotherapy-naive, newly diagnosed lung cancer surgical patients in China, August–late 2014. Germline values: CDR1 MNHEY, CDR2 SVGAGI. The CDR3 contains 15 residues. V dropped 6 bases and J dropped 5 bases, with 19 bases sitting between them. Study-wide results and caveats: Normal lung showed higher cumulative top 100 clone frequency than tumor.

TCRbeta libraries were built with three rounds of nested PCR, modified from ARM-PCR. One entry per CDR3 protein, called by TCRdb with MiXCR from the multiplex PCR reads. The sample has about 200,000 distinct CDR3 sequences; around 71% are singletons. The source of this sequence is a man aged 60 to 75 with non-small cell lung cancer. The sample taken for sequencing was lung tumor tissue. The chain carries TRBV6-5 and TRBJ2-5; D is possibly TRBD1 or TRBD2 (5 bases each). The CDR3, as DNA: TGTGCCAGCAGCTATCAGCCGGGGCGCCAGGAGACCCAGTACCTC. Amino acid sequence: CASSYQPGRQETQYL.